This TCR beta chain was documented in a study of cytomegalovirus exposure and HLA in healthy donors. Regarding the study as a whole: The classifier reportedly diagnosed cytomegalovirus status with high specificity and sensitivity.

Concerning this clone: Antigen unknown.

Vbeta (60) and Jbeta (13) primers were used in the PCR. Only in-frame clones appear in the TCRdb table, and some are missing; sequencing was by immunoSEQ multiplex PCR. The sample consists of around 130,000 clones, around 73% of them appearing once. Germline V gene sequence: CDR1 GTSNPN, CDR2 SVGIG (reference sequence). The CDR3 totals 15 residues. V was shortened by 0 bases and J by 4 bases, with 13 bases between the two germline ends. This TCR derives from a man aged 50-60 years in good health and CMV-seronegative. Specimen: PBMCs. This rearrangement joins TRBV30 to TRBJ1-5, with a tentative D call TRBD1 (5 bases). The CDR3, as DNA: TGTGCCTGGAGTGTAAGGGGTCGGGGGAATCAGCCCCAGCATTTT. Translating gives CAWSVRGRGNQPQHF.